A single sample is the source of the 26 T cell receptor beta chains below, sequenced in a study of OX40 agonist ivuxolimab in advanced cancers. The data were produced by immunoSEQ multiplex PCR, yet TCRdb's version contains in-frame clones alone and is incomplete. The data hold tens of thousands of clones, with approximately 86% observed a single time. Sequences were derived from CD4+ or CD8+ T cells sorted from blood, sampled in a trial of the OX40 agonist ivuxolimab. All receptors derive from an adult with an advanced solid tumor such as melanoma, head and neck, liver or kidney cancer.

The chain has TRBV7-2 and TRBJ2-7; D call uncertain. V was clipped by 1 base and J by 3 bases, with 7 bases between them. Germline CDR1 and CDR2: SGHTA and FQGNSA. The CDR3 length is 13 residues. CDR3 sequence: CASSLEVLYEQYF. In nucleotides, the CDR3 is TGTGCCAGCAGCTTAGAGGTACTCTACGAGCAGTACTTC. The complete variable domain, with remaining parts taken from reference TRBV7-2 and TRBJ2-7, reads GAGVSQSPSNKVTEKGKDVELRCDPISGHTALYWYRQSLGQGLEFLIYFQGNSAPDKSGLPSDRFSAERTGGSVSTLTIQRTQQEDSAVYLCASSLEVLYEQYFGPGTRLTVT.

The J gene is TRBJ2-7, the V gene TRBV5-4, with TRBD2 matching 13 bases. The V segment lost 4 bases and the J segment 3 bases; nucleotides outside the gene matches: 1. The CDR3 length is 14 residues. Germline CDR1 is SGHNT and CDR2 is YYREEE (reference sequence). The CDR3 here is CASSRTSGSYEQYF. In DNA form, the CDR3 reads TGTGCCAGCAGCCGGACTAGCGGGAGCTACGAGCAGTACTTC.

This clone occurred once. This chain links TRBV7-8 with TRBJ2-1; weak D call: TRBD2 (5 bases). The CDR3 is 12 residues long. Trimming shortened V by 4 bases and J by 8 bases, and 9 bases separated the two germline ends. Per germline, CDR1 SGHVS and CDR2 FQNEAQ. CDR3 loop: CASSSDGDEQFF. CDR3 coding DNA: TGTGCCAGCAGCTCGGACGGGGATGAGCAGTTCTTC. Drawing the rest from reference TRBV7-8 and TRBJ2-1, the complete variable domain is GAGVSQSPRYKVAKRGQDVALRCDPISGHVSLFWYQQALGQGPEFLTYFQNEAQLDKSGLPSDRFFAERPEGSVSTLKIQRTQQEDSAVYLCASSSDGDEQFFGPGTRLTVL.

This clone was seen a single time. The V call is TRBV5-6, the J call TRBJ2-7; perhaps D is TRBD1 or TRBD2 (6 bases each). This CDR3 spans 12 amino acids. V lost 2 bases, J lost 9 bases, and 12 bases lay in between. The germline gives CDR1 SGHDT, CDR2 YYEEEE. In DNA form, the CDR3 reads TGTGCCAGCAGCTTCGGGGGCCTGCCGCAGTACTTC. As protein: CASSFGGLPQYF.

This chain connects TRBV28 to TRBJ2-7, with 8 bases matching TRBD1. This CDR3 is 14 amino acids long. Germline V gene data show CDR1 as MDHEN and CDR2 as SYDVKM. V shed 5 bases, J shed 2 bases, and the junction held 5 bases outside the gene matches. The CDR3 loop reads CASSTGQGTYEQYF. CDR3 in DNA: TGTGCCAGCAGTACCGGACAGGGTACCTACGAGCAGTACTTC.

V is TRBV29-1 and J is TRBJ2-3; 7 nucleotides match TRBD1. Germline CDR1 SQVTM, CDR2 ANQGSEA. The CDR3 sequence is 14 residues long. The V gene end was trimmed by 5 bases and the J gene end by 0 bases; junction bases not matched to a gene: 5. The CDR3 DNA reads TGCAGCGTTCGGACAGGCTCTAGCACAGATACGCAGTATTTT. Its protein is CSVRTGSSTDTQYF.

The chain joins TRBV28 to TRBJ2-7; D is ambiguous. V gave up 3 bases and J gave up 2 bases, with 11 bases separating them. The germline gives CDR1 MDHEN, CDR2 SYDVKM. CDR3 size: 14 residues. The CDR3 spells CASSFYDEAYEQYF. The CDR3 DNA sequence: TGTGCCAGCAGTTTCTATGACGAAGCCTACGAGCAGTACTTC.

This chain uses TRBV9 with TRBJ2-3; 9 positions agree with TRBD1. V dropped 6 bases and J dropped 0; count of bases not matched to a gene: 8. In germline, CDR1 is SGDLS, CDR2 YYNGEE. The CDR3 consists of 16 residues. The CDR3 DNA reads TGTGCCAGCACCGTCGGGGGACAGGGTAGCACAGATACGCAGTATTTT. Amino acids: CASTVGGQGSTDTQYF.

The rearrangement links TRBV9 to TRBJ2-7, with unresolved D. This CDR3 comprises 15 residues. Germline V CDR1 and CDR2: SGDLS, YYNGEE. The ends were cut back, 0 bases at V and 2 bases at J, with 12 bases in the middle. CDR3 DNA sequence: TGTGCCAGCAGCGTAGCTCCCGCTGGGACCTACGAGCAGTACTTC. As protein: CASSVAPAGTYEQYF.

The gene calls are TRBV7-3 and TRBJ2-3; 9 bases line up with TRBD2. After removal of 3 bases from V and 1 base from J, the junction contained 2 bases not matched to a gene. This CDR3 contains 15 residues. Germline V CDR1 and CDR2: SGHTA, FQGTGA. The DNA for the CDR3 is TGTGCCAGCAGCTTCTCTAGCGGGGGCACAGATACGCAGTATTTT. The encoded protein is CASSFSSGGTDTQYF. The complete variable domain, with remaining parts taken from reference TRBV7-3 and TRBJ2-3, reads GAGVSQTPSNKVTEKGKYVELRCDPISGHTALYWYRQSLGQGPEFLIYFQGTGAADDSGLPNDRFFAVRPEGSVSTLKIQRTERGDSAVYLCASSFSSGGTDTQYFGPGTRLTVL.

The V call is TRBV15, the J call TRBJ1-1, with 8 bases matching TRBD1. The CDR3 is made up of 14 amino acids. Germline-derived CDR1 and CDR2 are LNHNV and YYDKDF (reference sequence). V was clipped by 9 bases and J by 1 base; unmatched bases: 7. CDR3 residues: CATHRDRTNTEAFF. The DNA for the CDR3 is TGTGCCACACACCGGGACAGGACGAACACTGAAGCTTTCTTT.

For this clone: Other DNA variants within this sample encode the same CDR3. The chain is built from TRBV7-9 and TRBJ2-7; 13 bases align to TRBD2. The CDR3 extends over 15 amino acids. J gave up 2 bases and V 4 bases, and 2 bases lay outside the gene matches. Per germline, CDR1 SEHNR and CDR2 FQNEAQ (reference sequence). The CDR3 nucleotides are TGTGCCAGCAGCTCTACTAGCGGGAGGGCCTACGAGCAGTACTTC. As protein: CASSSTSGRAYEQYF.

The CDR3 spells CATSRESYTDTQYF. CDR3 nucleotide sequence: TGTGCCACCAGCAGAGAGAGCTACACAGATACGCAGTATTTT. The chain employs TRBV15 and TRBJ2-3; D remains unclear. The V end lost 0 bases, the J end lost 2 bases, and 6 bases lay between the germline ends. CDR1 LNHNV and CDR2 YYDKDF come from the germline V gene (reference sequence). CDR3 length: 14 residues.

The chain carries TRBV15 and TRBJ2-1; TRBD1 aligns across 10 bases. The CDR3 is made up of 16 amino acids. The germline V gene has CDR1 LNHNV and CDR2 YYDKDF (reference sequence). V lost 5 bases, J lost 2 bases, and 6 bases stayed unmatched. The CDR3: CATSGGDRGPYNEQFF. In DNA form, the CDR3 reads TGTGCCACCAGCGGGGGGGACAGGGGCCCCTACAATGAGCAGTTCTTC.

This chain connects TRBV30 to TRBJ2-3; 8 bases map to TRBD2. Germline V lookup: CDR1 GTSNPN, CDR2 SVGIG (reference sequence). With 2 bases clipped from V and 5 bases from J, the junction kept 6 bases outside the gene matches. This CDR3 contains 14 residues. CDR3 in amino acids: CAWSTGLVGDTQYF. Here the CDR3 DNA reads TGTGCCTGGAGTACGGGACTAGTGGGAGATACGCAGTATTTT. The full variable domain, rest sourced from reference TRBV30 and TRBJ2-3, is SQTIHQWPATLVQPVGSPLSLECTVEGTSNPNLYWYRQAAGRGLQLLFYSVGIGQISSEVPQNLSASRPQDRQFILSSKKLLLSDSGFYLCAWSTGLVGDTQYFGPGTRLTVL.

This chain joins TRBV15 and TRBJ2-7; tentatively, D is TRBD1 or TRBD2 (5 bases each). This CDR3 has 13 residues. Germline CDR1 and CDR2: LNHNV and YYDKDF (reference sequence). Deletions cut 0 bases from V and 5 bases from J, with 8 bases between. In DNA form, the CDR3 reads TGTGCCACCAGCAGAGATCTGGGACACGAGCAGTACTTC. Encoded protein: CATSRDLGHEQYF.

The gene calls are TRBV19 and TRBJ2-7; 8 bases map to TRBD1. The J segment lost 5 bases and the V segment lost 5 bases, leaving 11 bases of the junction unmatched. CDR1 and CDR2 from the germline V gene are LNHDA and SQIVND (reference sequence). The CDR3 runs 15 residues. CDR3 in amino acids: CASSSLLDRVHEQYF. The CDR3 coding sequence is TGTGCCAGTAGTTCCCTCCTGGACAGGGTTCACGAGCAGTACTTC.

The rearrangement joins TRBV7-2 to TRBJ1-1; no clear D. The V and J ends lost 2 bases and 1 base respectively, with 5 bases between them. This CDR3 spans 13 amino acids. Germline assignment: CDR1 SGHTA and CDR2 FQGNSA. CDR3 in DNA: TGTGCCAGCAGCTTATGGGAGAACACTGAAGCTTTCTTT. Its protein is CASSLWENTEAFF.

V gene TRBV28 combines with J gene TRBJ1-1; tentative D call: TRBD1 (5 bases). The CDR3 extends over 14 amino acids. Trimming shortened V by 3 bases and J by 1 base, and 9 bases separated the two germline ends. CDR1 and CDR2 from the germline V gene are MDHEN and SYDVKM. The CDR3 reads CASSLTGGNTEAFF. In nucleotides, the CDR3 is TGTGCCAGCAGTTTGACGGGGGGGAACACTGAAGCTTTCTTT.

This clone is medium-sized (0.01 to 0.1%) within its sample. The sample carries other DNA sequences with the same CDR3. The chain combines TRBV19 with TRBJ1-5, with D unresolved. This CDR3 is built from 13 residues. Germline CDR1 is LNHDA and CDR2 is SQIVND (reference sequence). The ends were cut back, 6 bases at V and 0 bases at J, with 6 bases in the middle. CDR3 DNA: TGTGCCAGTAGCCTAAATAGCAATCAGCCCCAGCATTTT. Its protein product is CASSLNSNQPQHF.

This clone was counted only a few times. The chain combines TRBV7-9 with TRBJ1-3; possibly TRBD1 for D (6 bases). Trimming stripped 2 bases from V and 4 bases from J, with 9 bases between. In germline, CDR1 is SEHNR, CDR2 FQNEAQ (reference sequence). The CDR3 runs to 14 residues. The CDR3 protein is CASSLSGDGNTIYF. The CDR3 DNA follows: TGTGCCAGCAGCTTATCAGGGGACGGAAACACCATATATTTT.

The chain has TRBV9 and TRBJ1-3; D remains ambiguous. V lost 0 bases and J 4 bases, leaving 11 bases between the germline ends. CDR3 size: 15 residues. CDR1 is SGDLS and CDR2 is YYNGEE in the germline V gene. CDR3 in DNA: TGTGCCAGCAGCGTAGCCTTGGGGTCCGGAAACACCATATATTTT. Residues: CASSVALGSGNTIYF.

The chain couples TRBV15 to TRBJ2-2; a weak D match, TRBD1 (5 bases). V was trimmed by 4 bases and J by 3 bases, leaving 15 bases between them. This CDR3 has 16 residues. In germline, CDR1 is LNHNV, CDR2 YYDKDF (reference sequence). The CDR3 DNA reads as TGTGCCACCAGCATGGGGCGGACGCCCCACACCGGGGAGCTGTTTTTT. Encoded protein: CATSMGRTPHTGELFF.

This clone showed up just a few times. This chain connects TRBV28 to TRBJ2-7; D tentatively fits TRBD1 or TRBD2 (5 bases each). Germline CDR1 reads MDHEN; CDR2 reads SYDVKM. V dropped 6 bases and J dropped 0 bases, with 9 bases sitting between them. CDR3 size: 13 residues. The CDR3 region is CASRRGISYEQYF. DNA of the CDR3: TGTGCCAGCAGGAGGGGCATCTCCTACGAGCAGTACTTC.

This chain joins TRBV10-3 and TRBJ2-2; 7 nucleotides line up with TRBD2. V shed 2 bases, J shed 3 bases, and the junction held 0 bases outside the gene matches. The CDR3 is made up of 14 amino acids. Germline-derived CDR1 and CDR2 are ENHRY and SYGVKD. This CDR3 reads CAISEREDTGELFF. The CDR3 DNA reads as TGTGCCATCAGTGAGCGGGAGGACACCGGGGAGCTGTTTTTT.

The rearrangement links TRBV27 to TRBJ1-1; TRBD1 is a possible D gene (5 bases). The CDR3 sequence is 13 residues long. Germline V gene data show CDR1 as MNHEY and CDR2 as SMNVEV (reference sequence). Trimming took off 2 bases at V and 1 base at J, with 5 bases between the two ends. The CDR3 here is CASSLQGNTEAFF. The CDR3 nucleotides are TGTGCCAGCAGTTTACAGGGGAACACTGAAGCTTTCTTT.